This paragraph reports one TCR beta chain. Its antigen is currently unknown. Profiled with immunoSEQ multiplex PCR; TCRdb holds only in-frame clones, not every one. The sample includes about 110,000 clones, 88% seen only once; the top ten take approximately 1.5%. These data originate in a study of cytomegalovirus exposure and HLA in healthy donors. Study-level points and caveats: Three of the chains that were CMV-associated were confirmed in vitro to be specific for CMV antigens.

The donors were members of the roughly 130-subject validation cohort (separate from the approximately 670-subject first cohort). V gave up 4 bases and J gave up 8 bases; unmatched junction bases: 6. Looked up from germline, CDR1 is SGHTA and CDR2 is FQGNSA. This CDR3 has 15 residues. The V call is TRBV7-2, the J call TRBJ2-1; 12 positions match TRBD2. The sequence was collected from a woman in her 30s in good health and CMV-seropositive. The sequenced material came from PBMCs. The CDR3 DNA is TGTGCCAGCAGCTCTAGCGGGGGGGGCTTTGATGAGCAGTTCTTC. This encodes CASSSSGGGFDEQFF.